This passage covers 31 T cell receptor beta chains from one sample sequenced in a study of cytomegalovirus exposure and HLA in healthy donors. Amplification used 60 Vbeta primers and 13 Jbeta primers. Profiling relied on immunoSEQ multiplex PCR, and the TCRdb table lists in-frame clones only, not all of them. The sample includes under 200,000 clones, around 80% seen only once; the top ten take nearly 6.5%. Sequenced input: PBMCs. The receptors shown here come from a man over 45 in good health and CMV-seropositive.

The rearrangement links TRBV5-1 to TRBJ2-7; TRBD2 matches 8 bases. The trim removed 1 base at V and 6 bases at J, leaving 6 bases unmatched. The germline gives CDR1 SGHRS, CDR2 YFSETQ. This CDR3 comprises 14 residues. CDR3 coding DNA: TGCGCCAGCAGCTTGCGAGCGGGGGAAGCCGAGCAGTACTTC. Residues: CASSLRAGEAEQYF.

This clone was observed a single time. The J gene is TRBJ1-6, the V gene TRBV27, with 11 positions matching TRBD1. This CDR3 is 15 amino acids long. Unmatched junction bases numbered 5, after V lost 6 bases and J lost 7 bases. CDR1 and CDR2 from the germline V gene are MNHEY and SMNVEV (reference sequence). CDR3 sequence: CASSPRDRGNSPLHF. The CDR3 DNA is TGTGCCAGCAGCCCTCGGGACAGGGGGAATTCACCCCTCCACTTT.

A few counts support this clone. J is TRBJ1-5 and V is TRBV7-6; TRBD1 might be the D (5 bases). Trimming took off 2 bases at V and 4 bases at J, with 6 bases between the two ends. Germline V gene sequence: CDR1 SGHVS, CDR2 FNYEAQ. The CDR3 length is 13 residues. Here the CDR3 reads CASSLRGNQPQHF. CDR3 bases: TGTGCCAGCAGCTTACGGGGGAATCAGCCCCAGCATTTT.

The gene calls are TRBV9 and TRBJ2-1; possibly TRBD2 for D (5 bases). The germline V gene encodes CDR1 SGDLS and CDR2 YYNGEE. The CDR3 contains 15 residues. Trimming stripped 0 bases from V and 0 bases from J, with 7 bases between. The CDR3 nucleotides read TGTGCCAGCAGCGTAGATAGCGCCTCCTACAATGAGCAGTTCTTC. This encodes CASSVDSASYNEQFF.

J is TRBJ1-1 and V is TRBV11-1, with TRBD1 matching 7 bases. J gave up 0 bases and V 5 bases, and 15 bases lay outside the gene matches. Germline values: CDR1 SGHAT, CDR2 FQDESV (reference sequence). CDR3 length equals 18 residues. CDR3 protein: CASSHSYTGDLVNTEAFF. The DNA for the CDR3 is TGTGCCAGCAGCCACTCTTATACAGGGGACCTTGTGAACACTGAAGCTTTCTTT.

The chain links TRBV5-1 to TRBJ1-1; D is unresolved. V was trimmed by 0 bases and J by 1 base, leaving 4 bases between them. The CDR3 spans 13 residues. Germline lookup yields CDR1 SGHRS and CDR2 YFSETQ. CDR3 DNA sequence: TGCGCCAGCAGCTTGGAGCCGAACACTGAAGCTTTCTTT. The encoded protein is CASSLEPNTEAFF.

The gene calls are TRBV27 and TRBJ2-3, with 8 bases matching TRBD2. Germline assignment: CDR1 MNHEY and CDR2 SMNVEV (reference sequence). This CDR3 has 16 amino acids. V lost 2 bases to trimming and J lost 2 bases; unmatched junction nucleotides: 6. DNA of the CDR3: TGTGCCAGCAGTTTAGCGGTTAGCGGGGACACAGATACGCAGTATTTT. This sequence encodes CASSLAVSGDTDTQYF.

This clone was seen just once. The J gene is TRBJ1-2, the V gene TRBV19, with 7 positions matching TRBD1. The CDR3 has 16 amino acids. V was clipped by 8 bases and J by 4 bases; unmatched bases: 16. From germline, CDR1 is LNHDA and CDR2 SQIVND (reference sequence). The CDR3 loop is CASGTVHHSGGYGYTF. In nucleotides, the CDR3 is TGTGCCAGTGGGACAGTTCATCACAGTGGTGGCTATGGCTACACCTTC. The full variable domain, with the rest looked up from reference TRBV19 and TRBJ1-2, is DGGITQSPKYLFRKEGQNVTLSCEQNLNHDAMYWYRQDPGQGLRLIYYSQIVNDFQKGDIAEGYSVSREKKESFPLTVTSAQKNPTAFYLCASGTVHHSGGYGYTFGSGTRLTVV.

The chain combines TRBV4-1 with TRBJ2-7; 10 bases map to TRBD1. The CDR3 contains 15 residues. CDR1 and CDR2 from the germline V gene are MGHRA and YSYEKL. J lost 3 bases, V lost 2 bases, and 4 bases had no gene match. The CDR3 loop reads CASSQPGQGNYEQYF. The CDR3 DNA is TGCGCCAGCAGCCAACCGGGACAGGGGAACTACGAGCAGTACTTC.

V is TRBV27 and J is TRBJ2-1; 13 nucleotides match TRBD2. The germline CDR1 and CDR2 sequences are MNHEY and SMNVEV (reference sequence). The CDR3 spans 18 residues. After removal of 5 bases from V and 0 bases from J, the junction contained 7 bases not matched to a gene. The CDR3 coding sequence is TGTGCCAGCAGTCGACTAGCGGGAGGCTCTAGCTCCTACAATGAGCAGTTCTTC. Translating gives CASSRLAGGSSSYNEQFF.

The chain employs TRBV10-1 and TRBJ1-2, with D unclear. The V gene's germline CDR1 is WNHNN and CDR2 SYGVQD (reference sequence). V shed 6 bases and J shed 0 bases, with 14 bases lying between them. This CDR3 contains 15 residues. This CDR3 reads CASSHEILANYGYTF. The DNA for the CDR3 is TGCGCCAGCAGCCACGAAATCTTAGCTAACTATGGCTACACCTTC.

The gene calls are TRBV10-1 and TRBJ2-1, with 9 positions matching TRBD2. Germline loops: CDR1 WNHNN, CDR2 SYGVQD (reference sequence). With V trimmed by 5 bases and J by 7 bases, 9 bases remained unmatched. The CDR3 contains 15 residues. DNA for the CDR3: TGCGCCAGCAGTCAGTTGCCTAGCGGGGCAAATGAGCAGTTCTTC. Translated, it gives CASSQLPSGANEQFF.

This chain uses TRBV6-1 with TRBJ2-1, with D possibly matching TRBD2 (5 bases). The CDR3 loop spans 14 amino acids. V shed 8 bases and J shed 8 bases, with 19 bases lying between them. Per the germline V gene, CDR1 is MNHNS and CDR2 is SASEGT. CDR3 nucleotides: TGTGCCAGCCGCCGGGATCACGCCACCTATGAGCAGTTCTTC. It specifies CASRRDHATYEQFF.

The chain carries TRBV4-1 and TRBJ2-5; no clear D. Trimming cost V 1 base and J 7 bases, with 13 bases left between them. The CDR3 is 14 residues long. Germline-derived CDR1 and CDR2 are MGHRA and YSYEKL. CDR3 sequence (DNA): TGCGCCAGCAGCCAAGGGCAGAACCCAGGGACCCAGTACTTC. Its protein is CASSQGQNPGTQYF.

A few counts support this clone. The V and J genes are TRBV7-9 and TRBJ2-3, with a weak D call TRBD2 (6 bases). CDR1 SEHNR and CDR2 FQNEAQ come from the germline V gene (reference sequence). V was trimmed by 3 bases and J by 2 bases, leaving 12 bases between them. This CDR3 spans 15 amino acids. For the CDR3, the DNA is TGTGCCAGCAGCTTGGGGACTGCCCCCACAGATACGCAGTATTTT. Residues: CASSLGTAPTDTQYF.

The gene calls are TRBV6-5 and TRBJ2-5, with D tentatively TRBD1 (5 bases). Germline CDR1 MNHEY, CDR2 SVGAGI. The CDR3 is made up of 14 amino acids. V lost 2 bases to trimming and J lost 7 bases, with 14 bases between them. The DNA of the CDR3 is TGTGCCAGCAGTTACGACAGTCGGATAGGGACCCAGTACTTC. Its translation: CASSYDSRIGTQYF.

The chain carries TRBV7-8 and TRBJ2-1, with 9 bases fitting TRBD2. Germline V gives CDR1 SGHVS, CDR2 FQNEAQ. V shed 0 bases, J shed 10 bases, and the junction held 7 bases outside the gene matches. This CDR3 spans 15 amino acids. The CDR3, as DNA: TGTGCCAGCAGCTTAGCCGCGGGAGGGATGGGGGAGCAGTTCTTC. It codes for CASSLAAGGMGEQFF.

This chain connects TRBV29-1 to TRBJ1-2; 7 nucleotides align to TRBD1. Germline CDR1 is SQVTM and CDR2 is ANQGSEA. The CDR3 is made up of 13 amino acids. Trimming took 2 bases from V and 6 from J; bases not matched to a gene: 6. The CDR3 protein is CSVEKGARDGYTF. The CDR3 nucleotides read TGCAGCGTTGAAAAGGGGGCACGAGATGGCTACACCTTC.

This chain joins TRBV10-3 and TRBJ1-5, with a possible D match to TRBD1 (5 bases). V gave up 3 bases and J gave up 9 bases, with 9 bases separating them. Germline V CDR1 and CDR2: ENHRY, SYGVKD. CDR3 length equals 12 residues. This CDR3 reads CAISDQGLPQHF. The CDR3 bases are TGTGCCATCAGTGACCAGGGTCTGCCCCAGCATTTT.

The genes are TRBV5-1 and TRBJ2-5; possible D gene TRBD1, 6 bases. CDR3 length: 14 residues. V lost 4 bases, J lost 1 base, and 11 bases lay in between. Germline CDR1 is SGHRS and CDR2 is YFSETQ. The CDR3 DNA follows: TGCGCCAGCAGCGTGGGGGACACCCAAGAGACCCAGTACTTC. Translation gives CASSVGDTQETQYF.

This chain joins TRBV18 and TRBJ2-5; 8 nucleotides line up with TRBD1. Germline V gene lookup returns CDR1 KGHSH and CDR2 LQKENI. The CDR3 sequence is 19 residues long. The V segment lost 3 bases and the J segment 1 base; nucleotides outside the gene matches: 16. Here the CDR3 reads CASSPTLGTGRELQETQYF. CDR3 in DNA: TGTGCCAGCTCACCGACCCTCGGGACAGGACGGGAGCTCCAAGAGACCCAGTACTTC.

The rearrangement links TRBV30 to TRBJ2-1; 10 nucleotides match TRBD2. The CDR3 is made up of 16 amino acids. Germline V gene lookup returns CDR1 GTSNPN and CDR2 SVGIG (reference sequence). After removal of 2 bases from V and 0 bases from J, the junction contained 4 bases not matched to a gene. The CDR3 DNA is TGTGCCTGGAGTAATAGCGGGAGGAGCTCCTACAATGAGCAGTTCTTC. This translates into CAWSNSGRSSYNEQFF.

This clone was picked up one time. V and J are TRBV27 and TRBJ1-2; 10 bases line up with TRBD1. The CDR3 totals 14 residues. After removal of 5 bases from V and 5 bases from J, the junction contained 5 bases not matched to a gene. Germline V gene data show CDR1 as MNHEY and CDR2 as SMNVEV (reference sequence). CDR3 protein: CASSLGTGEYGYTF. As DNA, the CDR3 is TGTGCCAGCAGTCTTGGGACAGGGGAATATGGCTACACCTTC.

This chain uses TRBV5-4 with TRBJ2-2, with D unclear. Trimming pared 4 bases from V and 2 bases from J, leaving 3 bases between. This CDR3 is built from 12 residues. CDR1 SGHNT and CDR2 YYREEE come from the germline V gene (reference sequence). The CDR3 sequence is CASSLNTGELFF. DNA for the CDR3: TGTGCCAGCAGCCTAAACACCGGGGAGCTGTTTTTT.

The V and J genes are TRBV5-4 and TRBJ1-2; D is perhaps TRBD1 (6 bases). V dropped 0 bases and J dropped 4 bases, with 16 bases sitting between them. This CDR3 has 16 residues. CDR1 and CDR2 (germline): SGHNT, YYREEE (reference sequence). CDR3 protein: CASSLVGGQGGYGYTF. The DNA of the CDR3 is TGTGCCAGCAGCTTGGTGGGGGGGCAAGGGGGCTATGGCTACACCTTC.

The V and J genes are TRBV10-1 and TRBJ1-4; a possible D gene is TRBD1 (5 bases). The CDR3 covers 18 residues. Trimming took off 10 bases at V and 3 bases at J, with 27 bases between the two ends. Germline CDR1 reads WNHNN; CDR2 reads SYGVQD (reference sequence). The chain's CDR3 is CATSPERPGRRANEKLFF. DNA of the CDR3: TGCGCCACGAGCCCCGAGCGACCAGGGAGGAGGGCTAATGAAAAACTGTTTTTT.

V and J are TRBV6-5 and TRBJ1-1; D possibly corresponds to TRBD1 (6 bases). Per germline, CDR1 MNHEY and CDR2 SVGAGI. Trimming stripped 0 bases from V and 11 bases from J, with 13 bases between. This CDR3 is built from 13 residues. The CDR3 sequence: CASSYSGGRWAFF. The DNA for the CDR3 is TGTGCCAGCAGTTACTCGGGGGGGCGCTGGGCTTTCTTT.

The rearrangement links TRBV7-2 to TRBJ1-2; D is perhaps TRBD1 (5 bases). Germline-derived CDR1 and CDR2 are SGHTA and FQGNSA. Deletions cut 1 base from V and 6 bases from J, with 18 bases between. The CDR3 is 16 residues long. CDR3 DNA sequence: TGTGCCAGCAGCTTAGTGGCGGGGGGAGTTAGTGATGGCTACACCTTC. This translates into CASSLVAGGVSDGYTF.

V and J are TRBV6-5 and TRBJ1-1; D call uncertain. Germline lookup yields CDR1 MNHEY and CDR2 SVGAGI. The CDR3 length is 16 residues. The V and J ends lost 2 bases and 1 base respectively, with 14 bases between them. CDR3 sequence reads: CASSYSAPGSNTEAFF. CDR3 nucleotide sequence: TGTGCCAGCAGTTACAGTGCACCGGGGTCGAACACTGAAGCTTTCTTT.

The chain links TRBV18 to TRBJ2-7; 7 nucleotides agree with TRBD1. This CDR3 region has 16 residues. With 2 bases clipped from V and 1 base from J, the junction kept 8 bases outside the gene matches. Germline CDR1 is KGHSH and CDR2 is LQKENI. The CDR3 DNA reads TGTGCCAGCTCACCAGGTACCCGGACAGGTTCCTACGAGCAGTACTTC. Amino acid sequence: CASSPGTRTGSYEQYF.

This chain joins TRBV6-5 and TRBJ1-6; TRBD1 might be the D (5 bases). V gave up 4 bases and J gave up 8 bases, with 15 bases separating them. The CDR3 is 15 residues long. Looked up from germline, CDR1 is MNHEY and CDR2 is SVGAGI. CDR3 coding DNA: TGTGCCAGCAGTTCAAGGCTCGGGGGTGATTCACCCCTCCACTTT. Amino acids: CASSSRLGGDSPLHF.